A selection of T cell receptor beta chains follows, all from one sample in a study of radiotherapy plus CTLA-4 blockade in lung cancer. TCRdb's copy holds only in-frame clones and misses some; the assay was immunoSEQ multiplex PCR. The sample lists around 40,000 clones; around 75% were seen once. The source material was peripheral blood, sampled from a patient treated with radiotherapy plus ipilimumab. The receptors come from a human donor with non-small cell lung cancer who had stable disease on radiotherapy plus ipilimumab. Both conserved end residues are part of each CDR3. Each record gives: J gene, V gene, D gene, clone size, CDR3 DNA, CDR3 protein. A D gene is named only where the DNA matches it firmly. Size is stated for part of the rows, as once, few or many counts, or as a class when the clone is expanded.

J: TRBJ2-7; V: TRBV6-5; D: TRBD2; size: -; DNA: TGTGCCAGCAGGATAGCGGGGGCTAACTCCTACGAGCAGTACTTC; CDR3: CASRIAGANSYEQYF
J: TRBJ1-1; V: TRBV6-5; D: TRBD1; size: -; DNA: TGTGCCAGCAGTTCCGGGACAGGGGGGAGGAAAGCTTTCTTT; CDR3: CASSSGTGGRKAFF
J: TRBJ1-5; V: TRBV7-8; D: TRBD1; size: few; DNA: TGTGCCAGCAGCTCAACAGGGGACCTCAATCAGCCCCAGCATTTT; CDR3: CASSSTGDLNQPQHF
J: TRBJ2-2; V: TRBV5-4; D: -; size: once; DNA: TGTGCCAGCAGCTTGCGGGGTTTAAACACCGGGGAGCTGTTTTTT; CDR3: CASSLRGLNTGELFF
J: TRBJ2-1; V: TRBV4-1; D: TRBD2; size: -; DNA: TGCGCCAGCAGCCAAGATAGCCTAGCGGGGGGAGATGAGCAGTTCTTC; CDR3: CASSQDSLAGGDEQFF
J: TRBJ1-2; V: TRBV6-1; D: -; size: -; DNA: TGTGCCAGCAGTGGTACAGGGTCCTTCTATGGCTACACCTTC; CDR3: CASSGTGSFYGYTF
J: TRBJ2-6; V: TRBV5-6; D: TRBD1; size: -; DNA: TGTGCCAGCAGCTTACATTTGGTCAGGGGGTCCTCTGGGGCCAACGTCCTGACTTTC; CDR3: CASSLHLVRGSSGANVLTF
J: TRBJ2-2; V: TRBV2; D: -; size: -; DNA: TGTGCCAGCATGAGACTGACGAACACCGGGGAGCTGTTTTTT; CDR3: CASMRLTNTGELFF
J: TRBJ2-1; V: TRBV27; D: -; size: -; DNA: TGTGCCAGCAGTTTTTATCCGCCGCGAAATGAGCAGTTCTTC; CDR3: CASSFYPPRNEQFF
J: TRBJ2-1; V: TRBV19; D: TRBD2; size: -; DNA: TGTGCCAGTAGTTTGACTAGCGGGGTTTCCAATGAGCAGTTCTTC; CDR3: CASSLTSGVSNEQFF
J: TRBJ1-2; V: TRBV11-3; D: -; size: -; DNA: TGTGCCAGCAGCCGACAAAGGGGCACCTGGGGGGACTATGGCTACACCTTC; CDR3: CASSRQRGTWGDYGYTF